Presented here are 22 T cell receptor beta chains from one specimen sequenced in a study of control samples from healthy donors and cancer patients. Clones were sequenced by immunoSEQ multiplex PCR, and TCRdb holds only the in-frame ones, with some missing. The table shows 50,000 or so clones, with 93% occurring only once. Sequences were obtained from PBMCs. The receptors originated from a woman between 45 and 65 years old with head and neck cancer.

J is TRBJ2-2 and V is TRBV18; maybe TRBD1 (6 bases). This CDR3 spans 15 amino acids. Trimming pared 3 bases from V and 6 bases from J, leaving 14 bases between. Looked up from germline, CDR1 is KGHSH and CDR2 is LQKENI. CDR3 in DNA: TGTGCCAGCTCACCTCAGGGGCCTCCGGCCGGGGAGCTGTTTTTT. Translating gives CASSPQGPPAGELFF.

V and J are TRBV5-6 and TRBJ2-1, with D tentatively TRBD1 or TRBD2 (5 bases each). V dropped 3 bases and J dropped 2 bases, with 9 bases sitting between them. The CDR3 runs to 14 residues. Germline loops: CDR1 SGHDT, CDR2 YYEEEE. The CDR3 DNA reads TGTGCCAGCAGCTCCCGGGACCCCTACAATGAGCAGTTCTTC. It encodes CASSSRDPYNEQFF.

V and J are TRBV5-1 and TRBJ2-7, with D maybe TRBD2 (6 bases). The germline gives CDR1 SGHRS, CDR2 YFSETQ. The CDR3 has 15 residues. V was pared by 1 base and J by 4 bases, with 15 bases between. CDR3 sequence: CASSLSPGELYEQYF. The DNA for the CDR3 is TGCGCCAGCAGCTTGTCGCCGGGAGAACTATACGAGCAGTACTTC.

In nucleotides, the CDR3 is TGCGCCAGCAGCTTGCCGGGGACAGACGCCTACGAGCAGTACTTC. It encodes CASSLPGTDAYEQYF. The chain is built from TRBV5-1 and TRBJ2-7, with 7 positions matching TRBD1. With V trimmed by 1 base and J by 2 bases, 6 bases remained unmatched. From germline, CDR1 is SGHRS and CDR2 YFSETQ. CDR3 length equals 15 residues.

The chain joins TRBV11-3 to TRBJ2-2; weak D call: TRBD2 (6 bases). There are 17 residues in the CDR3. Per the germline V gene, CDR1 is SGHNT and CDR2 is YENEEA. The V gene lost 6 bases and the J gene lost 0 bases, with 17 bases spanning the gap. For the CDR3, the DNA is TGTGCCAGCAGTTTTGGGACCGGGACTTCGAACACCGGGGAGCTGTTTTTT. This codes for CASSFGTGTSNTGELFF.

The V call is TRBV9, the J call TRBJ1-2; perhaps TRBD1 as D (5 bases). The V and J ends lost 4 bases and 3 bases respectively, with 19 bases between them. The CDR3 length is 16 residues. Germline values: CDR1 SGDLS, CDR2 YYNGEE. CDR3 in DNA: TGTGCCAGCAGCCCTAGCTTTGGGACCCATGACTATGGCTACACCTTC. Protein product: CASSPSFGTHDYGYTF.

This clone was observed a few times. The CDR3 region has the DNA TGTGCCAGCAGTCTCCTAAATCAGCCCCAGCATTTT. It yields the protein CASSLLNQPQHF. The J gene is TRBJ1-5, the V gene TRBV28; D is unresolved. V lost 5 bases, J lost 4 bases, and 6 bases lay in between. The CDR3 consists of 12 residues. CDR1 MDHEN and CDR2 SYDVKM come from the germline V gene.

The J gene is TRBJ1-2, the V gene TRBV25-1; 8 bases fit TRBD1. With 1 base clipped from V and 2 bases from J, the junction kept 3 bases outside the gene matches. The CDR3 contains 15 residues. CDR1 MGHDK and CDR2 SYGVNS come from the germline V gene. CDR3 nucleotides: TGTGCCAGCAGTGAATGGGGACAGGAGAACTATGGCTACACCTTC. Its protein is CASSEWGQENYGYTF.

The chain is built from TRBV3-1 (or the pseudogene TRBV3-2) and TRBJ2-1; 8 bases are shared with TRBD2. Trimming removed 0 bases from V and 7 bases from J; junction bases left unmatched: 17. CDR3 length: 19 amino acids. The germline V gene encodes CDR1 LGHDT and CDR2 YNNKEL (reference sequence). The CDR3 DNA follows: TGTGCCAGCAGCCAAGATCGCACTAGCGGTTTTCCCCTGGGGAATGAGCAGTTCTTC. It yields the protein CASSQDRTSGFPLGNEQFF.

Remarks on this clone: The junction departs from germline at one end; a sequencing error may be responsible. The rearrangement uses TRBV5-4 and TRBJ1-1; perhaps TRBD1 as D (5 bases). CDR1 and CDR2 (germline): SGHNT, YYREEE (reference sequence). This CDR3 has 15 residues. The CDR3 DNA follows: TGTGCCGGCAGTATCAAGACCGGGGGGGTTACTGAAGCTTTCTTT. This translates into CAGSIKTGGVTEAFF.

V gene TRBV18 combines with J gene TRBJ1-2; unclear D gene. This CDR3 has 15 residues. Germline CDR1 is KGHSH and CDR2 is LQKENI. The ends were cut back, 2 bases at V and 1 base at J, with 11 bases in the middle. Here the CDR3 DNA reads TGTGCCAGCTCACCAGGGCAGAATATTAACTATGGCTACACCTTC. Its translation: CASSPGQNINYGYTF.

The chain joins TRBV4-1 to TRBJ2-7; a weak D match, TRBD2 (5 bases). This CDR3 has 15 amino acids. Germline CDR1 and CDR2: MGHRA and YSYEKL. Trimming pared 0 bases from V and 8 bases from J, leaving 17 bases between. The chain's CDR3 is CASSQDGERPFKQYF. The CDR3 nucleotides are TGCGCCAGCAGCCAAGATGGAGAGCGGCCCTTTAAGCAGTACTTC.

The chain has TRBV2 and TRBJ2-3, with no clear D. V lost 9 bases and J 0 bases, leaving 7 bases between the germline ends. The CDR3 loop spans 12 amino acids. Per the germline V gene, CDR1 is SNHLY and CDR2 is FYNNEI. The CDR3 loop reads CARAASTDTQYF. The CDR3 region has the DNA TGTGCCAGGGCCGCTAGCACAGATACGCAGTATTTT.

The chain links TRBV19 to TRBJ2-3; D uncertain. V gave up 9 bases and J gave up 1 base, with 11 bases separating them. CDR1 LNHDA and CDR2 SQIVND come from the germline V gene (reference sequence). The CDR3 sequence is 13 residues long. CDR3 DNA: TGTGCCAGCTCGACTTCTCGCACAGATACGCAGTATTTT. It is translated as CASSTSRTDTQYF.

This chain connects TRBV4-2 to TRBJ1-2, with D tentatively TRBD1 (5 bases). This CDR3 spans 16 amino acids. V was pared by 0 bases and J by 3 bases, with 14 bases between. Germline assignment: CDR1 LGHNA and CDR2 YNFKEQ. The CDR3, as DNA: TGTGCCAGCAGCCAAGAGTTCGGGGGTCCCGACTATGGCTACACCTTC. The encoded protein is CASSQEFGGPDYGYTF.

The genes are TRBV2 and TRBJ2-7; TRBD1 might be the D (6 bases). The germline CDR1 and CDR2 sequences are SNHLY and FYNNEI. V was cut by 6 bases and J by 3 bases, with 12 bases left in between. The CDR3 length is 13 residues. The CDR3 region has the DNA TGTGCCAGCAGGCGGACAGCAAACTACGAGCAGTACTTC. This codes for CASRRTANYEQYF.

The chain combines TRBV30 with TRBJ1-1; possibly TRBD1 for D (6 bases). The CDR3 covers 14 residues. The V end was cut by 2 bases, the J end by 6 bases, with 16 bases between. Germline V lookup: CDR1 GTSNPN, CDR2 SVGIG (reference sequence). The CDR3 nucleotides read TGTGCCTGGAGTCCGGGCTTCGAGGGGGCTGAAGCTTTCTTT. Translated, it gives CAWSPGFEGAEAFF.

The J gene is TRBJ2-7, the V gene TRBV4-3; TRBD2 is a possible D gene (6 bases). CDR1 is LGHNA and CDR2 is YSLEER in the germline V gene. The CDR3 sequence is 14 residues long. The germline V and J ends were trimmed by 4 bases and 5 bases, with 15 bases remaining between them. DNA for the CDR3: TGCGCCAGCAGCCGCCTTGGGAAGCGGGACGAGCAGTACTTC. It is translated as CASSRLGKRDEQYF.

This clone has a single count. This sequence joins TRBV5-5 and TRBJ2-6, with D perhaps assigned TRBD1 or TRBD2 (5 bases each). Trimming stripped 1 base from V and 0 bases from J, with 8 bases between. CDR3 size: 16 residues. CDR1 SGHKS and CDR2 YYEKEE come from the germline V gene (reference sequence). The CDR3 bases are TGTGCCAGCAGCTTGTGGGACCGCTCTGGGGCCAACGTCCTGACTTTC. This codes for CASSLWDRSGANVLTF.

The rearrangement links TRBV30 to TRBJ1-2; 8 nucleotides agree with TRBD1. CDR3 length: 14 amino acids. Germline V lookup: CDR1 GTSNPN, CDR2 SVGIG (reference sequence). V was pared by 7 bases and J by 5 bases, with 12 bases of the junction left unmatched. The CDR3 region is CASGGRQGAYGYTF. CDR3 coding DNA: TGTGCCTCAGGCGGCAGGCAGGGGGCGTATGGCTACACCTTC.

V and J are TRBV28 and TRBJ2-5; D ambiguous. The germline V gene encodes CDR1 MDHEN and CDR2 SYDVKM. Trimming shortened V by 3 bases and J by 2 bases, and 19 bases separated the two germline ends. CDR3 length: 17 residues. CDR3 sequence reads: CASSFRPALGSQETQYF. CDR3 nucleotide sequence: TGTGCCAGCAGTTTCCGACCTGCGTTGGGATCTCAAGAGACCCAGTACTTC.

This chain joins TRBV6-6 and TRBJ2-1, with 12 nucleotides matching TRBD2. Germline V gene sequence: CDR1 MNHNY, CDR2 SVGAGI (reference sequence). This CDR3 has 15 residues. The junction had 4 bases not matched to a gene; V was cut back by 2 bases and J by 8 bases. The CDR3 protein is CASSYGTSGWYEQFF. In nucleotides, the CDR3 is TGTGCCAGCAGTTACGGGACTAGCGGGTGGTATGAGCAGTTCTTC.